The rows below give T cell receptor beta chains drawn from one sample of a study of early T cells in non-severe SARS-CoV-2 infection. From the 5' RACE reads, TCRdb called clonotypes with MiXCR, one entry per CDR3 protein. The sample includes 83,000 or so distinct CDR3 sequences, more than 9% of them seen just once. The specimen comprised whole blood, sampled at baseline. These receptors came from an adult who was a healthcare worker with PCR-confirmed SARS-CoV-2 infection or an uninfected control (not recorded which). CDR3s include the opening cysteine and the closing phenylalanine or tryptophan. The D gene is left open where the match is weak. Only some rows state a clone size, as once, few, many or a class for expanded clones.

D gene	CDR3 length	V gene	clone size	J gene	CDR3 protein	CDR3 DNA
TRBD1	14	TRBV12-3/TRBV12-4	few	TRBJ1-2	CASSPDRAAYGYTF	TGTGCCAGCAGTCCAGACAGGGCGGCCTATGGCTACACCTTC
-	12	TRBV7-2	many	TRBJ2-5	CASSIYSETQYF	TGTGCCAGCAGCATCTACAGCGAGACCCAGTACTTC
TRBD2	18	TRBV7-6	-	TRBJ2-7	CASSLGWRGTSGAYEQYF	TGTGCCAGCAGCTTAGGCTGGAGGGGGACTAGCGGGGCCTACGAGCAGTACTTC
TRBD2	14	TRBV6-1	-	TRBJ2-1	CASTRLAENNEQFF	TGTGCCAGCACTAGACTAGCGGAGAACAATGAGCAGTTCTTC
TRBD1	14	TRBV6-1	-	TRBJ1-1	CASRPDRGGAEAFF	TGTGCCAGCAGGCCCGACAGGGGTGGGGCTGAAGCTTTCTTT
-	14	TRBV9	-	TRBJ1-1	CASSVVYGNTEAFF	TGTGCCAGCAGCGTAGTCTACGGAAACACTGAAGCTTTCTTT
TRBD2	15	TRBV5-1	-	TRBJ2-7	CASRLTSGRATEQYF	TGCGCCAGCAGACTAACTAGCGGGAGGGCGACTGAGCAGTACTTC
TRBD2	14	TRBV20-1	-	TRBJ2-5	CSAAYSGAQETQYF	TGCAGTGCTGCCTACAGCGGGGCCCAAGAGACCCAGTACTTC
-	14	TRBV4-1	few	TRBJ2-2	CASSPRAGPGELFF	TGCGCCAGCAGCCCGAGGGCAGGGCCCGGGGAGCTGTTTTTT
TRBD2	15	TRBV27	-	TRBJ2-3	CASSFRGTSGNTQYF	TGTGCCAGCAGTTTTCGAGGGACTAGCGGGAATACGCAGTATTTT
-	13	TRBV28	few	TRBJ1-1	CASSLGISTEAFF	TGTGCCAGCAGTTTGGGTATCAGCACTGAAGCTTTCTTT
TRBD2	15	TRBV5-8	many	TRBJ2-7	CASSHTSGRNYEQYF	TGTGCCAGCAGCCACACTAGCGGGCGTAACTACGAGCAGTACTTC
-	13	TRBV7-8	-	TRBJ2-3	CASSYGSTDTQYF	TGTGCCAGCAGCTACGGTAGCACAGATACGCAGTATTTT